These 22 T cell receptor beta chains were sequenced from one sample in a study of blood T cells in healthy people across ages (dated by TCRdb to between 2014 and 2017). Library prep was done by 5' RACE. Sequencing used an Illumina HiSeq 2500. A second roughly 6 to 11 cycle PCR used a sample-barcoded 5' primer and a J-beta primer mix. TCRdb cleaned the public reads at Q25 with fastp, built clones with MiXCR and kept in-frame beta chains. Identical CDR3 proteins give one entry, which carries the most common genes and DNA. In all, the sample holds 540,000 or so distinct CDR3 sequences, and nearly 25% of those were seen once. The ten largest clones capture 8.5% to 9.5% of the sample. This sample was also put to use in a study of T cells of mothers and their children.

Material: blood. The receptors come from a boy between 10 and 17 years old in good health.

This clonotype showed up many times. V gene TRBV27 combines with J gene TRBJ2-5; no clear D gene. Germline values: CDR1 MNHEY, CDR2 SMNVEV (reference sequence). V was cut by 5 bases and J by 5 bases, with 12 bases left in between. The CDR3 contains 13 residues. This CDR3 is CASSPTQMETQYF. In nucleotides, the CDR3 is TGTGCCAGCAGTCCCACCCAGATGGAGACCCAGTACTTC.

This clonotype has a handful of counts. The chain carries TRBV7-2 and TRBJ2-5, with 7 nucleotides matching TRBD2. V lost 3 bases, J lost 2 bases, and 9 bases stayed unmatched. Germline CDR1 and CDR2: SGHTA and FQGNSA. The CDR3 sequence is 16 residues long. The CDR3, as DNA: TGTGCCAGCAGCTTCAGTAGTCAGGGAGGGCAAGAGACCCAGTACTTC. Translation: CASSFSSQGGQETQYF.

Only a few counts were recorded for this clonotype. The chain recombines TRBV2 with TRBJ1-1; TRBD1 matches 10 bases. V lost 6 bases and J lost 3; bases outside the gene matches: 4. From germline, CDR1 is SNHLY and CDR2 FYNNEI. CDR3 length: 14 residues. The CDR3 is CASSYGQGDTEAFF. The CDR3 bases are TGTGCCAGCAGCTATGGACAGGGGGACACTGAAGCTTTCTTT.

The chain is built from TRBV5-6 and TRBJ2-7; TRBD1 is a possible D gene (5 bases). V was pared by 1 base and J by 2 bases, with 10 bases between. Germline CDR1 SGHDT, CDR2 YYEEEE. The CDR3 runs 14 residues. The CDR3 region has the DNA TGTGCCAGCAGCTTGATTCTGGGGCCCTACGAGCAGTACTTC. It yields the protein CASSLILGPYEQYF.

This clonotype was seen only a few times. CDR3 DNA: TGTGCCAGCAGCCAAGATGGGGCAGGGATGGGAGTAGAGACCCAGTACTTC. Its protein is CASSQDGAGMGVETQYF. The V and J genes are TRBV4-2 and TRBJ2-5; D possibly uses TRBD1 or TRBD2 (5 bases each). The CDR3 covers 17 residues. Trimming cost V 0 bases and J 4 bases, with 18 bases left between them. The germline V gene has CDR1 LGHNA and CDR2 YNFKEQ.

This clonotype turned up a few times. The chain employs TRBV6-5 and TRBJ1-6; TRBD1 is a possible D gene (5 bases). This CDR3 is built from 16 residues. CDR1 and CDR2 (germline): MNHEY, SVGAGI. The V end lost 4 bases, the J end lost 7 bases, and 17 bases lay between the germline ends. CDR3 residues: CASSCLVRDGNSPLHF. In nucleotides, the CDR3 is TGTGCCAGCAGTTGCCTGGTCCGGGACGGAAATTCACCCCTCCACTTT.

The J gene is TRBJ2-1, the V gene TRBV28; 7 bases are a match to TRBD2. Trimming took 5 bases from V and 7 from J; bases not matched to a gene: 8. Germline V gene sequence: CDR1 MDHEN, CDR2 SYDVKM. This CDR3 contains 14 residues. The CDR3 protein is CASSLMTAGNEQFF. Here the CDR3 DNA reads TGTGCCAGCAGTCTGATGACAGCGGGGAATGAGCAGTTCTTC.

In this sample, this clonotype turned up a few times. This sequence joins TRBV4-3 and TRBJ2-5; TRBD2 matches at 8 bases. The J segment lost 3 bases and the V segment lost 4 bases, leaving 7 bases of the junction unmatched. The CDR3 spans 15 residues. CDR1 and CDR2 from the germline V gene are LGHNA and YSLEER. The CDR3 protein is CASSPSGGPEETQYF. For the CDR3, the DNA is TGCGCCAGCAGCCCGTCGGGGGGGCCGGAAGAGACCCAGTACTTC.

The V call is TRBV7-3, the J call TRBJ2-1; 7 bases are shared with TRBD1. Unmatched junction bases numbered 8, after V lost 5 bases and J lost 1 base. This CDR3 region has 16 residues. Germline V lookup: CDR1 SGHTA, CDR2 FQGTGA. CDR3 nucleotide sequence: TGTGCCAGCAGCCTACACAGGGGCCTTTCCTACAATGAGCAGTTCTTC. This encodes CASSLHRGLSYNEQFF. The complete variable domain, with remaining parts taken from reference TRBV7-3 and TRBJ2-1, reads GAGVSQTPSNKVTEKGKYVELRCDPISGHTALYWYRQSLGQGPEFLIYFQGTGAADDSGLPNDRFFAVRPEGSVSTLKIQRTERGDSAVYLCASSLHRGLSYNEQFFGPGTRLTVL.

The table lists this clonotype with a few counts. The rearrangement uses TRBV5-1 and TRBJ1-2; 9 nucleotides align to TRBD1. Germline trimming cut 4 bases from V and 8 bases from J; bases unmatched to any gene: 12. CDR1 and CDR2 (germline): SGHRS, YFSETQ. The CDR3 covers 15 residues. CDR3: CASSPRGQGVGGYTF. CDR3 DNA sequence: TGCGCCAGCAGCCCCCGGGGACAGGGCGTTGGCGGCTACACCTTC.

The CDR3 spells CSAQWPGRAVFPRSTLEQFF. The CDR3 nucleotides are TGCAGTGCCCAGTGGCCCGGGAGGGCCGTCTTTCCTCGATCGACTCTTGAGCAGTTCTTC. This chain links TRBV20-1 with TRBJ2-5; 8 nucleotides line up with TRBD2. The end of the DNA fits TRBJ2-1 better, so the J call may be wrong. The CDR3 is made up of 20 amino acids. Germline loops: CDR1 DFQATT, CDR2 SNEGSKA (reference sequence).

The J gene is TRBJ2-7, the V gene TRBV19; D might be TRBD1 (5 bases). V was pared by 3 bases and J by 5 bases, with 8 bases between. Germline V gene data show CDR1 as LNHDA and CDR2 as SQIVND (reference sequence). The CDR3 is made up of 12 amino acids. In nucleotides, the CDR3 is TGTGCCAGTAGTATGCAGGGTCACGAGCAGTACTTC. Translation gives CASSMQGHEQYF.

This clonotype was detected only once. This sequence joins TRBV7-9 and TRBJ1-2; D is uncertain. V lost 0 bases to trimming and J lost 4 bases, with 15 bases between them. CDR1 and CDR2 (germline): SEHNR, FQNEAQ (reference sequence). The CDR3 is made up of 16 amino acids. The CDR3 reads CASSLALSGAPYGYTF. Here the CDR3 DNA reads TGTGCCAGCAGCTTAGCGTTGTCAGGAGCACCCTATGGCTACACCTTC.

This clonotype has just a few counts. The chain links TRBV28 to TRBJ2-5; TRBD2 matches at 11 bases. The assigned J gene may be wrong: the sequence end matches TRBJ2-1 better. This CDR3 spans 16 amino acids. Germline lookup yields CDR1 MDHEN and CDR2 SYDVKM. The CDR3 sequence: CASSRILAGDDNEQFF. CDR3 coding DNA: TGTGCCAGCAGCCGTATACTAGCGGGAGACGACAATGAGCAGTTCTTC.

This clonotype turned up a few times. V usage is TRBV11-1 and J usage is TRBJ2-7; D is undetermined. Trimming took 4 bases from V and 2 from J, leaving 12 bases between them. This CDR3 has 14 amino acids. From germline, CDR1 is SGHAT and CDR2 FQDESV (reference sequence). CDR3 protein: CASSSPDGPYEQYF. As DNA, the CDR3 is TGTGCCAGCAGCTCCCCGGACGGACCCTACGAGCAGTACTTC.

This clonotype was seen a handful of times. The J gene is TRBJ2-3, the V gene TRBV7-2, with D perhaps TRBD2 (6 bases). Germline V gives CDR1 SGHTA, CDR2 FQGNSA. The CDR3 totals 14 residues. Trimming took 1 base from V and 7 from J, leaving 12 bases between them. CDR3 residues: CASSLVGGFYTQYF. CDR3 DNA sequence: TGTGCCAGCAGCTTAGTCGGAGGGTTCTATACGCAGTATTTT.

V usage is TRBV7-2 and J usage is TRBJ2-7; D is uncertain. Per germline, CDR1 SGHTA and CDR2 FQGNSA. This CDR3 spans 14 amino acids. V lost 1 base and J 5 bases, leaving 12 bases between the germline ends. CDR3 loop: CASSLGNMENEQYF. CDR3 nucleotide sequence: TGTGCCAGCAGCTTAGGAAACATGGAGAACGAGCAGTACTTC.

This clonotype turned up a few times. The chain has TRBV6-2 or TRBV6-3 and TRBJ2-3; TRBD2 agrees at 11 bases. V was pared by 5 bases and J by 3 bases, with 10 bases of the junction left unmatched. This CDR3 region has 17 residues. Germline V gene lookup returns CDR1 MNHEY and CDR2 SVGEGT. The DNA of the CDR3 is TGTGCCAGCAGTCTCGAGGGACTAGCGGTACTGACAGATACGCAGTATTTT. Its translation is CASSLEGLAVLTDTQYF.

The rearrangement links TRBV6-5 to TRBJ2-5; tentatively, D is TRBD1 (6 bases). CDR1 is MNHEY and CDR2 is SVGAGI in the germline V gene. The CDR3 totals 15 residues. V lost 5 bases and J lost 3, with 16 bases in between. The CDR3 DNA sequence: TGTGCCAGCAGTCCTCCCCGGACAGCAGAAGAGACCCAGTACTTC. It specifies CASSPPRTAEETQYF.

This clonotype appeared a few times. This sequence joins TRBV28 and TRBJ2-5; 8 bases fit TRBD2. CDR1 MDHEN and CDR2 SYDVKM come from the germline V gene. This CDR3 comprises 14 residues. Losses at the gene ends were 7 bases for V and 0 bases for J; bases not matched to a gene: 4. The CDR3 DNA reads TGTGCCAGCACCCCGGGGGGGTACCAAGAGACCCAGTACTTC. This sequence encodes CASTPGGYQETQYF.

This chain joins TRBV6-2 or TRBV6-3 and TRBJ2-2; unclear D gene. Deletions cut 0 bases from V and 6 bases from J, with 8 bases between. Looked up from germline, CDR1 is MNHEY and CDR2 is SVGEGT. The CDR3 consists of 14 residues. The CDR3 here is CASSYSWKAGELFF. CDR3 coding DNA: TGTGCCAGCAGTTACTCGTGGAAAGCCGGGGAGCTGTTTTTT.

The chain recombines TRBV4-3 with TRBJ1-3; D is undetermined. CDR3 length: 17 amino acids. The ends were cut back, 2 bases at V and 4 bases at J, with 18 bases in the middle. From germline, CDR1 is LGHNA and CDR2 YSLEER. DNA for the CDR3: TGCGCCAGCAGCCAACAGATTTGGGAGAATCTGGGAAACACCATATATTTT. It specifies CASSQQIWENLGNTIYF.